This T cell receptor (beta chain) derives from a study of T cell repertoires in cytomegalovirus infection. Whole-study context: Both a matching HLA type and CMV infection were indicated by public TCR beta signatures.

This clonotype was counted a few times. What it binds is not known. Broader study findings: Using cumulative public TCR beta family frequency, the authors identified those who carried CMV together with the relevant HLA.

TCRdb itself ran the reads through MiXCR, one entry per CDR3 protein. This table has 160,000 or so distinct CDR3 sequences, about 22% appearing once. The length of the CDR3 is 14 residues. Germline V gene sequence: CDR1 MDHEN, CDR2 SYDVKM. Trimming took off 5 bases at V and 4 bases at J, with 11 bases between the two ends. The chain links TRBV28 to TRBJ1-4; D uncertain. This sequence was found in a human donor in good health (CMV status not recorded). Some clones in this sample may be carry-over from other donors' samples. The material was CD8+ T cells from cultured PBMCs, obtained from culture after CMV antigen stimulation. The CDR3 protein is CASSPVVGNEKLFF. CDR3 bases: TGTGCCAGCAGTCCGGTAGTAGGTAATGAAAAACTGTTTTTT.